The 9 T cell receptor beta chains given below trace back to one sample, sequenced in a study of T cell changes during pregnancy in multiple sclerosis. Libraries were prepared by immunoSEQ multiplex PCR; TCRdb keeps only in-frame clonotypes and omits some of them. The sample shows about 22,000 clones, over 75% of them seen only once. The sample was CD8+ T cells from peripheral blood mononuclear cells, taken before pregnancy. The origin of the receptors is a female donor with multiple sclerosis, enrolled in a pregnancy study.

The rearrangement uses TRBV5-5 and TRBJ1-1; TRBD1 matches at 9 bases. In germline, CDR1 is SGHKS, CDR2 YYEKEE (reference sequence). The V and J ends lost 3 bases and 6 bases, in that order; junction bases with no gene match: 12. There are 16 residues in the CDR3. CDR3 DNA: TGTGCCAGCAGCTCCCTACCGGGACAGGGTGACTCTGAAGCTTTCTTT. As protein: CASSSLPGQGDSEAFF.

The chain recombines TRBV30 with TRBJ1-2; D possibly corresponds to TRBD1 (5 bases). Germline V gene data show CDR1 as GTSNPN and CDR2 as SVGIG (reference sequence). V lost 2 bases and J 7 bases, leaving 14 bases between the germline ends. The CDR3 sequence is 13 residues long. The chain's CDR3 is CAWSFGGGGGYTF. CDR3 nucleotide sequence: TGTGCCTGGAGTTTTGGTGGGGGGGGTGGCTACACCTTC.

The chain joins TRBV6-4 to TRBJ2-6; possibly TRBD1 for D (5 bases). Between the trimmed V and J ends, which lost 2 bases and 0 bases, there was a span of 5 bases. The germline V gene encodes CDR1 MRHNA and CDR2 SNTAGT. The CDR3 covers 15 residues. The DNA for the CDR3 is TGTGCCAGCAGTGACAGGGGCTCTGGGGCCAACGTCCTGACTTTC. This encodes CASSDRGSGANVLTF.

This chain joins TRBV7-9 and TRBJ2-7, with D uncertain. This CDR3 contains 14 residues. V lost 4 bases, J lost 3 bases, and 13 bases lay in between. Germline CDR1 reads SEHNR; CDR2 reads FQNEAQ (reference sequence). CDR3 residues: CASSSLSGGYEQYF. CDR3 nucleotide sequence: TGTGCCAGCAGCTCCCTGTCAGGTGGCTACGAGCAGTACTTC. Variable domain in full (rest from reference TRBV7-9 and TRBJ2-7): DTGVSQNPRHKITKRGQNVTFRCDPISEHNRLYWYRQTLGQGPEFLTYFQNEAQLEKSRLLSDRFSAERPKGSFSTLEIQRTEQGDSAMYLCASSSLSGGYEQYFGPGTRLTVT.

This clone has only one observation. V is TRBV7-4 and J is TRBJ2-1; 11 bases are a match to TRBD2. V dropped 5 bases and J dropped 7; count of bases not matched to a gene: 13. Germline CDR1 is SGHVT and CDR2 is SQSDAQ. This CDR3 has 17 residues. The CDR3 region has the DNA TGTGCCAGCAGCCACGCCGATCCGACTAGCGGGGAAAATGAGCAGTTCTTC. The encoded protein is CASSHADPTSGENEQFF.

CDR3 DNA: TGTGCCAGCAGCGCCGTGAGGGCCTACGAGCAGTACTTC. Its protein is CASSAVRAYEQYF. The chain is built from TRBV6-5 and TRBJ2-7, with D perhaps matching TRBD2 (5 bases). V lost 6 bases, J lost 2 bases, and 11 bases lay in between. In germline, CDR1 is MNHEY, CDR2 SVGAGI. The CDR3 is 13 amino acids.

The V gene is TRBV4-1, the J gene TRBJ2-7; no clear D. CDR3 size: 15 residues. CDR1 MGHRA and CDR2 YSYEKL come from the germline V gene. Trimming removed 2 bases at V and 0 bases at J, with 11 bases between. The CDR3 DNA is TGCGCCAGCAGCCAAATTCCCCACAGCTCCTACGAGCAGTACTTC. It encodes CASSQIPHSSYEQYF.

The CDR3 protein is CASSLLTGSNTEAFF. The CDR3 bases are TGTGCCAGCAGTTTATTAACAGGGTCAAACACTGAAGCTTTCTTT. The rearrangement joins TRBV28 to TRBJ1-1; possibly TRBD1 for D (6 bases). Trimming stripped 1 base from V and 2 bases from J, with 11 bases between. This CDR3 is 15 amino acids long. CDR1 is MDHEN, CDR2 SYDVKM, per germline.

This clone is medium-sized (0.01 to 0.1%). This rearrangement joins TRBV6-4 to TRBJ2-2; D remains unclear. This CDR3 contains 14 residues. With 3 bases removed from V and 4 bases from J, the gap between germline ends came to 9 bases. Germline V gene sequence: CDR1 MRHNA, CDR2 SNTAGT. The CDR3: CASSEVASTGELFF. As DNA, the CDR3 is TGTGCCAGCAGTGAAGTGGCTAGCACCGGGGAGCTGTTTTTT.